These 2 T cell receptor beta chains originate from one sample sequenced in a study of CD8+ T cells in alopecia areata. cDNA prepared by RNA extraction and subsequent reverse transcription served as the template for sequencing. The repertoire was sequenced with immunoSEQ multiplex PCR; TCRdb's copy has only in-frame clones and lacks some. The sample yields approximately 130,000 clones, approximately 60% seen once. Treatment reported: oral pan-JAK inhibitor, 5-10 mg twice daily. Source: CD4+ T cells sorted from blood, taken at week 4, from a patient treated with tofacitinib. All receptors derive from a human donor with alopecia areata.

Only a few counts were recorded for this clone. This chain uses TRBV4-3 with TRBJ2-3; D might be TRBD1 or TRBD2, each matching 6 bases. Germline V CDR1 and CDR2: LGHNA, YSLEER. Trimming took 0 bases from V and 3 from J, leaving 19 bases between them. The CDR3 length is 18 residues. The CDR3 nucleotides read TGCGCCAGCAGCCAAGATCTCACGGAGGGGGGAAGGACAGATACGCAGTATTTT. Its translation is CASSQDLTEGGRTDTQYF.

The chain combines TRBV5-1 with TRBJ2-5; TRBD2 matches at 12 bases. Germline V CDR1 and CDR2: SGHRS, YFSETQ. This CDR3 region has 14 residues. V gave up 7 bases and J gave up 1 base; unmatched junction bases: 2. The CDR3, as DNA: TGCGCCAGCTCTAGCGGGAGGGCCCAAGAGACCCAGTACTTC. Protein product: CASSSGRAQETQYF.